What follows are 2 T cell receptor beta chains derived from one specimen sequenced in a study of T cells in Graves' hyperthyroidism and ophthalmopathy. Using RNA transcripts as the source, TCR beta CDR3 regions were amplified. The primer set for the first-round RT-PCR of the TCR CDR3 was HTBI. One entry per CDR3 protein results from TCRdb running MiXCR on the multiplex PCR reads. The table includes over 250,000 distinct CDR3 sequences, over 15% detected once. Sequenced: blood. The receptors here all came from a woman aged 55-69 years with Graves' ophthalmopathy.

About this clonotype itself: It may be a read error: a sequence one base away is much more abundant. This sequence joins TRBV28 and TRBJ2-1; 11 bases match TRBD2. CDR3 length: 14 residues. Germline CDR1 and CDR2: MDHEN and SYDVKM. CDR3 loop: CASKLAGAYNERFF. CDR3 coding DNA: TGTGCCAGCAAACTAGCGGGAGCATACAATGAGCGGTTCTTC.

This clonotype was observed many times. The rearrangement links TRBV7-2 to TRBJ2-3; unclear D gene. The CDR3 consists of 12 residues. The V end lost 3 bases, the J end lost 0 bases, and 1 base lay between the germline ends. CDR1 is SGHTA and CDR2 is FQGNSA in the germline V gene. This chain's CDR3 is CASSLSTDTQYF. The CDR3 region has the DNA TGTGCCAGCAGCTTGAGCACAGATACGCAGTATTTT.